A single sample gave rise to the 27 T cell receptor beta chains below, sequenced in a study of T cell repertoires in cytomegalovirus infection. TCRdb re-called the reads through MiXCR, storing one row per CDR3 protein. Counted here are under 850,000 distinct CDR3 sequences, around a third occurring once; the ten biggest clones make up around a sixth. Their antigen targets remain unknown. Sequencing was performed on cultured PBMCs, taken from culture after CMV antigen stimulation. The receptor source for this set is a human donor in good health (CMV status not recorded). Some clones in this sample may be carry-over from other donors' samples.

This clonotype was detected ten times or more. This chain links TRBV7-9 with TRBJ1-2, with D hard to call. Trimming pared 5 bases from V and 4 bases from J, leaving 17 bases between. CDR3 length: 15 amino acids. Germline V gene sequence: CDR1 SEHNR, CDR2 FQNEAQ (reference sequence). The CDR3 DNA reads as TGTGCCAGCAGCCACCTTAGACGGAACCTCTATGGCTACACCTTC. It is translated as CASSHLRRNLYGYTF.

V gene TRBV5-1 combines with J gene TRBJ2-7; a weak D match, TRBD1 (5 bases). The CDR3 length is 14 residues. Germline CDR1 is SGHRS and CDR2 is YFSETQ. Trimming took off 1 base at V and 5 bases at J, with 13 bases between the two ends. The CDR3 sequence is CASSLSTGLDEQYF. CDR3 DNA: TGCGCCAGCAGCTTGTCAACAGGTTTGGACGAGCAGTACTTC.

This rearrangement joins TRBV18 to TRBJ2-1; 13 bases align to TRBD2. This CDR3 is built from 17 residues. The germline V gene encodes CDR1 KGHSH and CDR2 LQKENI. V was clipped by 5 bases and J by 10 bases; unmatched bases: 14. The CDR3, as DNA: TGTGCCAGCTCAACCGGAACGGGACTAGCGGGATCTCGGGAGCAGTTCTTC. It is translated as CASSTGTGLAGSREQFF.

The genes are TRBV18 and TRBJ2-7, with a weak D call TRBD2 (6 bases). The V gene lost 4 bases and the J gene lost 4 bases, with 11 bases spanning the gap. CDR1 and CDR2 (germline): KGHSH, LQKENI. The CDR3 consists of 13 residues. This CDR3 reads CASSLAVLYEQYF. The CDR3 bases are TGTGCCAGCTCACTAGCGGTCCTTTACGAGCAGTACTTC.

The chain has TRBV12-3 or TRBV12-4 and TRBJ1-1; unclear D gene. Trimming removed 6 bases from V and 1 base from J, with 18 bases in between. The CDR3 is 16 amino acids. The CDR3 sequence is CASRPPGFQQNTEAFF. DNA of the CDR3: TGTGCCAGCAGACCACCTGGATTTCAACAGAACACTGAAGCTTTCTTT.

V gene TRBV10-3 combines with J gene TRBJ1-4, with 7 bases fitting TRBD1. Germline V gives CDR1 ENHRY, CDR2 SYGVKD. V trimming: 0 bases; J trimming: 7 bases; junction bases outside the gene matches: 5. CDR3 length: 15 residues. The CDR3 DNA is TGTGCCATCAGTGAGTCAGGGGGCTGGGTTGAAAAACTGTTTTTT. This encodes CAISESGGWVEKLFF.

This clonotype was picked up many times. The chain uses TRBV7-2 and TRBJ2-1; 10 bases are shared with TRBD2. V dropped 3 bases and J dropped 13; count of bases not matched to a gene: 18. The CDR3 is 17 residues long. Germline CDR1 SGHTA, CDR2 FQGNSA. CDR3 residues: CASSFRTSGGLGPSQFF. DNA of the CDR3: TGTGCCAGCAGCTTTCGGACTAGCGGAGGGCTTGGGCCCTCTCAGTTCTTC.

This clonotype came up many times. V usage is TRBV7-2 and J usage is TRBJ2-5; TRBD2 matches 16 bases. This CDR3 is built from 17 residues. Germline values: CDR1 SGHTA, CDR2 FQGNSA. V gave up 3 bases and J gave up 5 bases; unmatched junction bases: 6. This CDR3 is CASSLGTSGRARETQYF. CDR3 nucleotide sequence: TGTGCCAGCAGCTTGGGGACTAGCGGGAGGGCCCGCGAGACCCAGTACTTC.

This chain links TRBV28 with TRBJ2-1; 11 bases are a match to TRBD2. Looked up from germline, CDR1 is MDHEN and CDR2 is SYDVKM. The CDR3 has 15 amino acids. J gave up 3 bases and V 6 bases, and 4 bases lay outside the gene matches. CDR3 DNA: TGTGCCAGCAGCACTAGCGGGGGCCGCTACAATGAGCAGTTCTTC. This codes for CASSTSGGRYNEQFF.

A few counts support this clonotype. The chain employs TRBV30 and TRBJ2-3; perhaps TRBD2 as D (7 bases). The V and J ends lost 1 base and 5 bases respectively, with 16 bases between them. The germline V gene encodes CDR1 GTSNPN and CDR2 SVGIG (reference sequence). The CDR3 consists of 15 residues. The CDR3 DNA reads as TGTGCCTGGAGTGGGGAGGGGGGGCAAATAGATACGCAGTATTTT. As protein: CAWSGEGGQIDTQYF.

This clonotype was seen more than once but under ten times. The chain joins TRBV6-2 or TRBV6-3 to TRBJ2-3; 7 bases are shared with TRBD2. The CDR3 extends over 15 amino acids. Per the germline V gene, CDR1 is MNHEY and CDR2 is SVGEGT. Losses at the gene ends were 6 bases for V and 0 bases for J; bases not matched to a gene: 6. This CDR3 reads CASRELAPSTDTQYF. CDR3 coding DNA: TGTGCCAGCAGAGAACTAGCGCCTAGCACAGATACGCAGTATTTT.

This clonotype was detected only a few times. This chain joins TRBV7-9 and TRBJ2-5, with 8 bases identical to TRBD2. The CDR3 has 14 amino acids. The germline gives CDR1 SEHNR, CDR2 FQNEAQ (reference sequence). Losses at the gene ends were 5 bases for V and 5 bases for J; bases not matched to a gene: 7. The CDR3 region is CASSTWTSTETQYF. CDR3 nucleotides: TGTGCCAGCAGCACCTGGACTAGCACTGAGACCCAGTACTTC.

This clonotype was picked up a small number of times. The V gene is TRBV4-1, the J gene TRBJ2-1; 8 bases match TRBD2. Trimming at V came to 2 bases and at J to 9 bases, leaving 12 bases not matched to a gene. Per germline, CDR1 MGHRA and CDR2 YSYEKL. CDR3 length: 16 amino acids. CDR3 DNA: TGCGCCAGCAGCCAAAACCTAGCGGGTCAAGGGGGTGAGCAGTTCTTC. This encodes CASSQNLAGQGGEQFF.

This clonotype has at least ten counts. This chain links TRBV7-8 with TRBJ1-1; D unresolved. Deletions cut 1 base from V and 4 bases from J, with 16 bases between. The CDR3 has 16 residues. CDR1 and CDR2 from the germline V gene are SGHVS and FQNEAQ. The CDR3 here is CASSLDARGLATEAFF. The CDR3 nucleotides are TGTGCCAGCAGCTTAGATGCCCGGGGATTGGCCACTGAAGCTTTCTTT.

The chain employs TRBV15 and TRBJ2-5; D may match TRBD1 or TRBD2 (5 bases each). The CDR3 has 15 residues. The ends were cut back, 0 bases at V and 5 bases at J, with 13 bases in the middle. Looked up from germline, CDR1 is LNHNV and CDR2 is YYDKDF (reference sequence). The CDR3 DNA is TGTGCCACCAGCAGAGATCCAGCAGGGACGGAGACCCAGTACTTC. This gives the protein CATSRDPAGTETQYF.

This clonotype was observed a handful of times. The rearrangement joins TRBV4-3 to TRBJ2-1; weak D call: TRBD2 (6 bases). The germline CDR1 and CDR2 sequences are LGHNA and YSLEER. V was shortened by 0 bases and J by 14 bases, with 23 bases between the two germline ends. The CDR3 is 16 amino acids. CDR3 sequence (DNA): TGCGCCAGCAGCCAAGAGGCCCGTCGGGAGTTAAGTCCAGAGTTCTTC. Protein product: CASSQEARRELSPEFF.

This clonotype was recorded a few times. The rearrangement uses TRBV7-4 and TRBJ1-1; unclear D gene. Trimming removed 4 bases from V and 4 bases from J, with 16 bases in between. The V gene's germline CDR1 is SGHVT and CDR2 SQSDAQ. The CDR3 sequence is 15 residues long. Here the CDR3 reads CASSSHQAGSTEAFF. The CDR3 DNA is TGTGCCAGCAGCTCGCATCAGGCGGGGTCCACTGAAGCTTTCTTT.

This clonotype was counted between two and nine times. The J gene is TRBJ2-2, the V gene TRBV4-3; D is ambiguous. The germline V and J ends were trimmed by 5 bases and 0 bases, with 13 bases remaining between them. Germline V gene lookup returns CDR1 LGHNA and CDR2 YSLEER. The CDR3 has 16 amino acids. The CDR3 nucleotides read TGCGCCAGCAGCATCAGGCCGGCGCCGAACACCGGGGAGCTGTTTTTT. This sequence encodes CASSIRPAPNTGELFF.

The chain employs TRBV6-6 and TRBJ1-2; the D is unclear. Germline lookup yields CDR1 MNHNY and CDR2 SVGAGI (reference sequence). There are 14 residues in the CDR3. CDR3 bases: TGTGCAACAACTTCGGCACCGGGAGAGGGAGGCTACACCTTC. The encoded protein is CATTSAPGEGGYTF.

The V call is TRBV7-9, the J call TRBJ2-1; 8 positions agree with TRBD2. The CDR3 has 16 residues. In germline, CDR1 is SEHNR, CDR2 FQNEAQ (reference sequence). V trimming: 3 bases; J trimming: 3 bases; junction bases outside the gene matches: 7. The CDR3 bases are TGTGCCAGCAGCTTGTATGGCGGGAGGAACTACAATGAGCAGTTCTTC. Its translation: CASSLYGGRNYNEQFF.

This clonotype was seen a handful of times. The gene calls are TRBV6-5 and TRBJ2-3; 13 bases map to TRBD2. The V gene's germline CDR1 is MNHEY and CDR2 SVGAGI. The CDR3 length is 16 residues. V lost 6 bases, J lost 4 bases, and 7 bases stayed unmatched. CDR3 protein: CASSRRTSGSPDTQYF. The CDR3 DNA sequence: TGTGCCAGCAGCCGAAGGACTAGCGGGAGTCCAGATACGCAGTATTTT.

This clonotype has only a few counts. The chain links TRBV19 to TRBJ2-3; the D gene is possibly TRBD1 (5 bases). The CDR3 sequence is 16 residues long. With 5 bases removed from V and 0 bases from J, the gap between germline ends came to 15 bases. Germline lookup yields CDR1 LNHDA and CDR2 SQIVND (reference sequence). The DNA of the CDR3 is TGTGCCAGTAGTCCTGTACAGGTAGCAAGCACAGATACGCAGTATTTT. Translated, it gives CASSPVQVASTDTQYF. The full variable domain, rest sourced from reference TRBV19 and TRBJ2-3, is DGGITQSPKYLFRKEGQNVTLSCEQNLNHDAMYWYRQDPGQGLRLIYYSQIVNDFQKGDIAEGYSVSREKKESFPLTVTSAQKNPTAFYLCASSPVQVASTDTQYFGPGTRLTVL.

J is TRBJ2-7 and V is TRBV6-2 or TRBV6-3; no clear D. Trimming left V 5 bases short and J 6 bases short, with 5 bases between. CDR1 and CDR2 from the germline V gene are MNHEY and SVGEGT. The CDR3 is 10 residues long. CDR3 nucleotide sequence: TGTGCCAGCAGTCACCGCGAGCAGTACTTC. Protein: CASSHREQYF.

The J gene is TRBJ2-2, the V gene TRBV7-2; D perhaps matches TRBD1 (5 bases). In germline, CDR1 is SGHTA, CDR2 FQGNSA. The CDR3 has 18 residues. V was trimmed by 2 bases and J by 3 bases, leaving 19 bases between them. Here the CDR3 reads CASSLTSRRADYTGELFF. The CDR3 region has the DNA TGTGCCAGCAGCTTAACTTCCCGCAGGGCTGATTACACCGGGGAGCTGTTTTTT.

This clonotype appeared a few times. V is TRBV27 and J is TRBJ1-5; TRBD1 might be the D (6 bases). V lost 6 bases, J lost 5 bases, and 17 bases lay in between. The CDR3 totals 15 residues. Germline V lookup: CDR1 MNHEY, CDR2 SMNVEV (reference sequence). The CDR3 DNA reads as TGTGCCAGCAGAGAAATTGGGGGGCTTGATCAGCCCCAGCATTTT. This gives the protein CASREIGGLDQPQHF.

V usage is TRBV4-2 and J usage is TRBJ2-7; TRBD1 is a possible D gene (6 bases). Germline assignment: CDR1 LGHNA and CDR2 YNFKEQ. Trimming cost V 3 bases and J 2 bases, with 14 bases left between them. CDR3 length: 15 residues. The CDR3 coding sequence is TGTGCCAGCAGCCAGACCGCCGGGACAACCTACGAGCAGTACTTC. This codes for CASSQTAGTTYEQYF.

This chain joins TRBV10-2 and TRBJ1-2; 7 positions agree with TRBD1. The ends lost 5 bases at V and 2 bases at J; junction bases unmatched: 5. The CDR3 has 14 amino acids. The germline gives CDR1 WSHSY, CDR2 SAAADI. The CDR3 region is CASSRPGQNYGYTF. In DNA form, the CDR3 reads TGCGCCAGCAGTCGGCCGGGACAGAACTATGGCTACACCTTC.